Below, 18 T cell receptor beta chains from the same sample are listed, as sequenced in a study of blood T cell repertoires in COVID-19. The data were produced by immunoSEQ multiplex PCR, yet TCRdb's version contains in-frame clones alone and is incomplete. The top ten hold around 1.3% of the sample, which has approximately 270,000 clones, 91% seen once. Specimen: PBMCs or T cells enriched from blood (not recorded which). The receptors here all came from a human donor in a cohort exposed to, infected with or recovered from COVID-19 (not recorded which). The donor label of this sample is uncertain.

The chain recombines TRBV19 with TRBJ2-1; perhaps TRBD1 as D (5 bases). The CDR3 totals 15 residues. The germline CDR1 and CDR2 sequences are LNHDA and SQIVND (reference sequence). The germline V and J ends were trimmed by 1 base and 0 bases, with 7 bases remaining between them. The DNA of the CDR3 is TGTGCCAGTAGTATAGTCGACAGCTCCTACAATGAGCAGTTCTTC. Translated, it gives CASSIVDSSYNEQFF.

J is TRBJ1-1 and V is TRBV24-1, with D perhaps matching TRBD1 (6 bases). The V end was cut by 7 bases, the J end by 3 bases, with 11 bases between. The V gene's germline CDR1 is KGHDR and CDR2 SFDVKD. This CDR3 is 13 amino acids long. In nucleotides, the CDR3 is TGTGCCACCAGGTGGGACACTGACACTGAAGCTTTCTTT. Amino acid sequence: CATRWDTDTEAFF.

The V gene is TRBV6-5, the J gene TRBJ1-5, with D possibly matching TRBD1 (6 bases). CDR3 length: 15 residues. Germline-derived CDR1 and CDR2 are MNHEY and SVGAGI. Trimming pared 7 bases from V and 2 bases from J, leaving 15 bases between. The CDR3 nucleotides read TGTGCCAGCAAAATACAGGGAGTAGGCAATCAGCCCCAGCATTTT. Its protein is CASKIQGVGNQPQHF.

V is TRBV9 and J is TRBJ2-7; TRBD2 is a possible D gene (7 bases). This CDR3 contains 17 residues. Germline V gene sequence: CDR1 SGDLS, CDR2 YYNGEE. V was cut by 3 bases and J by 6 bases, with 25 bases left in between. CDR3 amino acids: CASSAGDAGAGGIEQYF. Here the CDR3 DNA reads TGTGCCAGCAGCGCGGGAGATGCGGGGGCAGGAGGGATCGAGCAGTACTTC.

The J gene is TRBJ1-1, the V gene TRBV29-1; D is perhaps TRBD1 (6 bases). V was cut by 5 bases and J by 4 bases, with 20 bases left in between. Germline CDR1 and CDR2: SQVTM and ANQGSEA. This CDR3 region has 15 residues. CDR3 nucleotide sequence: TGCAGCGTTCAATACAGGGCCTCCAAGGGCACTGAAGCTTTCTTT. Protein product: CSVQYRASKGTEAFF. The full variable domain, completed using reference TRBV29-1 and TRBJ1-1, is SAVISQKPSRDICQRGTSLTIQCQVDSQVTMMFWYRQQPGQSLTLIATANQGSEATYESGFVIDKFPISRPNLTFSTLTVSNMSPEDSSIYLCSVQYRASKGTEAFFGQGTRLTVV.

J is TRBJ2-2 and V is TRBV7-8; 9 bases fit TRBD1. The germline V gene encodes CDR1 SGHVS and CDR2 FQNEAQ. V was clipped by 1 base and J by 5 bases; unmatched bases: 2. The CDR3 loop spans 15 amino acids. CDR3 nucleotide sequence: TGTGCCAGCAGCTTAGGGACAGGGGAGACCGGGGAGCTGTTTTTT. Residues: CASSLGTGETGELFF.

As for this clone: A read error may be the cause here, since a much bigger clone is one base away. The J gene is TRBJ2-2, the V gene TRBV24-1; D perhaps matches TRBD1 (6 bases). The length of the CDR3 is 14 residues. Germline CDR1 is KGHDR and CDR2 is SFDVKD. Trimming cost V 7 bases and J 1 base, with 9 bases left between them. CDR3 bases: TGTGCCACCAGCCCGGGACAGAACACCGGGGAGCTGTTTTTT. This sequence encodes CATSPGQNTGELFF.

This CDR3 is CSAETSGGKETQYF. In DNA, the CDR3 is TGCAGCGCTGAGACTAGCGGGGGTAAAGAGACCCAGTACTTC. This chain uses TRBV29-1 with TRBJ2-5; TRBD2 matches at 12 bases. Germline V lookup: CDR1 SQVTM, CDR2 ANQGSEA. J gave up 3 bases and V 7 bases, and 6 bases lay outside the gene matches. CDR3 length: 14 residues.

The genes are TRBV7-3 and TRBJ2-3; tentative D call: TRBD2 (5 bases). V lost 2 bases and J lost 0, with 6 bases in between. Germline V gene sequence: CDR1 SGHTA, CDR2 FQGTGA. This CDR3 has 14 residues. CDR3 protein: CASSLGLSTDTQYF. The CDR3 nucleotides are TGTGCCAGCAGCTTAGGACTGAGCACAGATACGCAGTATTTT.

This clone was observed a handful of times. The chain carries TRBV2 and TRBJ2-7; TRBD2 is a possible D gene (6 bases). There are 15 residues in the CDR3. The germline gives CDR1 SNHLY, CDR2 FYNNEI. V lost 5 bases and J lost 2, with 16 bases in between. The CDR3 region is CASSTPGGRAYEQYF. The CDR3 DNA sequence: TGTGCCAGCAGTACCCCTGGGGGGAGAGCCTACGAGCAGTACTTC.

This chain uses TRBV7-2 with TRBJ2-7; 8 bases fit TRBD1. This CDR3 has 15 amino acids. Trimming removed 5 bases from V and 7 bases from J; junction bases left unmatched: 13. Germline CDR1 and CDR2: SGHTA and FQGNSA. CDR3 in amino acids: CASSRGTGLGREQYF. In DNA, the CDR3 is TGTGCCAGCAGCCGGGGGACAGGTTTGGGGAGGGAGCAGTACTTC.

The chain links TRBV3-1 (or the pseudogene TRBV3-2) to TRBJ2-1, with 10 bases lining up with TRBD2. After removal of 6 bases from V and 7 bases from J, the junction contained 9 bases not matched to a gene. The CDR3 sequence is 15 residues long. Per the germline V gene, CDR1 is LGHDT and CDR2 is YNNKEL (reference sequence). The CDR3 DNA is TGTGCCAGCAGGCTCAGCGGGGGGGCCGTAAATGAGCAGTTCTTC. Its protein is CASRLSGGAVNEQFF.

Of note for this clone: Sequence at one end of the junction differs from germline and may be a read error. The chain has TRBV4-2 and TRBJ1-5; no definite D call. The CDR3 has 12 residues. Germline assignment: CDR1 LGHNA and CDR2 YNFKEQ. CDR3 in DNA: TGTGCCAGCAGCCAAGACGGTCATGAGGCTACTTTT. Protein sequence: CASSQDGHEATF.

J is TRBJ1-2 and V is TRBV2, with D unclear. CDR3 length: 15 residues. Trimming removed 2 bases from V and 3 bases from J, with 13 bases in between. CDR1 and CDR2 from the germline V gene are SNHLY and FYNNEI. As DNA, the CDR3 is TGTGCCAGCAGTGAAACCCGGGAACAGTACTATGGCTACACCTTC. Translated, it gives CASSETREQYYGYTF.

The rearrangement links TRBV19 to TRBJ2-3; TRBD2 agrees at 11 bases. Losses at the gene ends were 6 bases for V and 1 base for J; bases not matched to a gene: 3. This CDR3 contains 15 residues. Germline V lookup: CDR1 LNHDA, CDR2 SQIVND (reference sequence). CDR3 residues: CASSLAGGRTDTQYF. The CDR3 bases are TGTGCCAGTAGCCTAGCGGGGGGACGCACAGATACGCAGTATTTT.

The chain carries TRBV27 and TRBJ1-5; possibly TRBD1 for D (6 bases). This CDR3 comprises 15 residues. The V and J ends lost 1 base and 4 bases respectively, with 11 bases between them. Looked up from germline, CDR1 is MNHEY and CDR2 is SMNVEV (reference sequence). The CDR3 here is CASSLLDSANQPQHF. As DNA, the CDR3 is TGTGCCAGCAGTTTATTGGACAGTGCAAATCAGCCCCAGCATTTT.

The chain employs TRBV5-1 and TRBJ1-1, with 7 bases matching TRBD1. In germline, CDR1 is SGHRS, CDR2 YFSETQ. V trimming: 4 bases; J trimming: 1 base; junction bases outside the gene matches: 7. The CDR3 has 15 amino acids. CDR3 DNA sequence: TGCGCCAGCAGCCCCACGGACAGGAAGAACACTGAAGCTTTCTTT. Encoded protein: CASSPTDRKNTEAFF.

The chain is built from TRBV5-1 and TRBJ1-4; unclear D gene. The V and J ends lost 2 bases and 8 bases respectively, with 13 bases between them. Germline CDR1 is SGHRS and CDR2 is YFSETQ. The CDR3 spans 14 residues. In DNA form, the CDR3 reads TGCGCCAGCAGCTTTAACCCCGGAGAAGAAAAACTGTTTTTT. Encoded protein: CASSFNPGEEKLFF.